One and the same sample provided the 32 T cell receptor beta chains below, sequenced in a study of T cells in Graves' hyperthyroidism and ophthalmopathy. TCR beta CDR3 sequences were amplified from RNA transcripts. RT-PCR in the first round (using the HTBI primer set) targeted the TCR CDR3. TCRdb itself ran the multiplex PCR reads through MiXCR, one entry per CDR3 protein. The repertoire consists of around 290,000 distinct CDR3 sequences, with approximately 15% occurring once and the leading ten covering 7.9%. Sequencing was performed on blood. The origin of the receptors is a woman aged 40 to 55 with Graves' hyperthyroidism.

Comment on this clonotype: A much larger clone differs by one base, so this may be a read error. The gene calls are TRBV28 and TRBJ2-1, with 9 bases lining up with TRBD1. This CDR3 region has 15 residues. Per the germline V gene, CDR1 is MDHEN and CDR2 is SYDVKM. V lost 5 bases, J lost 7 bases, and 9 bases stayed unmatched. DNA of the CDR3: TGTGCCAGCAGTGCGGAAGACAGGGGGATAAATGAGCAGTTCTTC. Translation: CASSAEDRGINEQFF.

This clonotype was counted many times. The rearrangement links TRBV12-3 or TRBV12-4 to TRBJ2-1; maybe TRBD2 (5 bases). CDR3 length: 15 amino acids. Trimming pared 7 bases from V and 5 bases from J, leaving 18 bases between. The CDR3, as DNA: TGTGCCAGCACCCTAAGGTCCGGGGTGGACAATGAGCAGTTCTTC. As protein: CASTLRSGVDNEQFF.

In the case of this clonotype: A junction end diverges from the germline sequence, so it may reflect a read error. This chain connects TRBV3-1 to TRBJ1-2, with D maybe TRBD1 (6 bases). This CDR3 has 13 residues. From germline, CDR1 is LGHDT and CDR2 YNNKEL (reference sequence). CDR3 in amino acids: CACSQGQGLGYTF. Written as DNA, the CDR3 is TGTGCCTGCAGCCAAGGTCAGGGGTTGGGCTACACCTTC.

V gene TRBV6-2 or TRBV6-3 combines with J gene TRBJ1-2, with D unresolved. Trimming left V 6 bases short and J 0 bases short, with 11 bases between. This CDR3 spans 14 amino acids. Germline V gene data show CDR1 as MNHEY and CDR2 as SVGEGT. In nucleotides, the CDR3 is TGTGCCAGCAGCCGAACGCCGACTAACTATGGCTACACCTTC. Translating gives CASSRTPTNYGYTF.

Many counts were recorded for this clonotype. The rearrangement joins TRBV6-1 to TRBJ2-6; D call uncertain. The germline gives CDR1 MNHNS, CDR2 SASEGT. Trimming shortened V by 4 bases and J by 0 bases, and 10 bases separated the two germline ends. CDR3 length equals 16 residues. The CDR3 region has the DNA TGTGCCAGCAGTGGGACGACGAACTCTGGGGCCAACGTCCTGACTTTC. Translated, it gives CASSGTTNSGANVLTF.

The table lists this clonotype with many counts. Written as DNA, the CDR3 is TGTGCCAGCAGTCCCAATGGGGGGCGTTATAGTCAGCCCCAGCATTTT. This codes for CASSPNGGRYSQPQHF. This sequence joins TRBV28 and TRBJ1-5, with D possibly TRBD1 on 6 matching bases. V was clipped by 5 bases and J by 6 bases, with 20 bases between them. Germline CDR1 and CDR2: MDHEN and SYDVKM. The CDR3 extends over 16 amino acids.

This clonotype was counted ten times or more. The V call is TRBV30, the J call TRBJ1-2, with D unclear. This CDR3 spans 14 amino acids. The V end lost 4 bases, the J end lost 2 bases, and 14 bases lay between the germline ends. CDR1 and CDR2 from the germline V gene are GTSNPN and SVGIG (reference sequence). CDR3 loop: CAWKPLTGNYGYTF. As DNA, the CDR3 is TGTGCCTGGAAACCCCTAACTGGGAACTATGGCTACACCTTC.

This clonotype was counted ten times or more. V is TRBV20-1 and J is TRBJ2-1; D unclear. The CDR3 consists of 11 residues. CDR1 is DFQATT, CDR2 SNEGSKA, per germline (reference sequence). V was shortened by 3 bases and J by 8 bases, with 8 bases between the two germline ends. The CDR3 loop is CSASNVHEQFF. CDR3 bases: TGCAGTGCTAGTAATGTCCATGAGCAGTTCTTC.

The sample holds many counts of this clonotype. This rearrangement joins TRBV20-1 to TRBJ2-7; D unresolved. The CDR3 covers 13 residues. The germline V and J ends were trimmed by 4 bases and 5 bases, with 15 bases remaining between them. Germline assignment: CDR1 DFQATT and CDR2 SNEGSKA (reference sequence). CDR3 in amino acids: CSANRRAVNEQYF. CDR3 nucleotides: TGCAGTGCTAATCGAAGGGCCGTCAACGAGCAGTACTTC.

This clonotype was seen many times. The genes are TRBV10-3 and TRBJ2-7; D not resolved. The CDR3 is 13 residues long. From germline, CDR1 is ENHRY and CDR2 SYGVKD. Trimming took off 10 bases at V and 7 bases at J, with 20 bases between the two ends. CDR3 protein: CATRHPLEREQYF. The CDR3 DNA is TGTGCCACCCGCCACCCCCTCGAGAGGGAGCAGTACTTC.

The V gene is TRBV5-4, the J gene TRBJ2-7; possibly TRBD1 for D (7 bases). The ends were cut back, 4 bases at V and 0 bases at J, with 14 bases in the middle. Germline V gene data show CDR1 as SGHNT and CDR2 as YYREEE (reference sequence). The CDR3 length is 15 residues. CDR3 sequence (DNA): TGTGCCAGCAGCCAGGGGGGCCAGGGCTCCTACGAGCAGTACTTC. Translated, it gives CASSQGGQGSYEQYF.

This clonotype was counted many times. Here the CDR3 reads CSGTGTLNTEAFF. The CDR3 nucleotides read TGCAGCGGAACCGGGACGTTGAACACTGAAGCTTTCTTT. The rearrangement uses TRBV29-1 and TRBJ1-1; tentatively, D is TRBD1 (5 bases). Germline values: CDR1 SQVTM, CDR2 ANQGSEA. Trimming took 7 bases from V and 0 from J, leaving 12 bases between them. The CDR3 contains 13 residues.

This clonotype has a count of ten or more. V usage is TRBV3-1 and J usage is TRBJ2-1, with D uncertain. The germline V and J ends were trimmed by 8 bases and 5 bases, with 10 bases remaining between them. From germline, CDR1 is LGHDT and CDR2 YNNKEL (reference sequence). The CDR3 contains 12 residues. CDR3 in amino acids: CASFGLNNEQFF. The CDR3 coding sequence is TGTGCCAGCTTCGGGCTTAACAATGAGCAGTTCTTC.

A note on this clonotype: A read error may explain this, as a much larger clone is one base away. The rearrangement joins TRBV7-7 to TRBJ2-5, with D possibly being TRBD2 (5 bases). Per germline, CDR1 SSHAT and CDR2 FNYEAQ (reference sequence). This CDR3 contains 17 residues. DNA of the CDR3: TGTGCTAGCAGCTTAGGGCTAGCTAATTTCCTGGTAAAGACCCACTACTTC. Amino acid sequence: CASSLGLANFLVKTHYF.

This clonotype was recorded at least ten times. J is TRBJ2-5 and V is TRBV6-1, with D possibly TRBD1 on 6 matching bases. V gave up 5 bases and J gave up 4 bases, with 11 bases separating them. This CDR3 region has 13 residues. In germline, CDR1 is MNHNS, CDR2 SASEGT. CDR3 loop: CASSQQGRETQYF. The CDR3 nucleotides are TGTGCCAGCAGTCAACAGGGCCGAGAGACCCAGTACTTC.

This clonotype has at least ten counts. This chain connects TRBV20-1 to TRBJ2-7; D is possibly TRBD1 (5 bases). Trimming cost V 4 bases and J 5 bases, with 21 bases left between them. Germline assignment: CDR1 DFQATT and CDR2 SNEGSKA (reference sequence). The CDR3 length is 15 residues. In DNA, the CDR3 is TGCAGTGCTACGAGATTCGACAGAACCGACGACGAGCAGTACTTC. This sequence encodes CSATRFDRTDDEQYF.

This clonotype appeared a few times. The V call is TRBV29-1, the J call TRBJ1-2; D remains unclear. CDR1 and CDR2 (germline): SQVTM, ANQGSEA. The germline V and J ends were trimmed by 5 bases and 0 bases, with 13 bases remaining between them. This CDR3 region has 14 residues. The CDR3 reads CSVPPGLANYGYTF. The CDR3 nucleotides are TGCAGCGTTCCCCCGGGCCTAGCTAACTATGGCTACACCTTC.

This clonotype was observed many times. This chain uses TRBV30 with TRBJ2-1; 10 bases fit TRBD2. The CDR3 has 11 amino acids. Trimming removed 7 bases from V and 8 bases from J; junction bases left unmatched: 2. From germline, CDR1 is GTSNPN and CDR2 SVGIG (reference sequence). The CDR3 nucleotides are TGTGCCTATAGCGGGAGGCATGAGCAGTTCTTC. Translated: CAYSGRHEQFF.

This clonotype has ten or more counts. CDR3 sequence reads: CASSLSRTSGGSGYEQYF. In nucleotides, the CDR3 is TGTGCCAGCAGTTTATCCCGGACTAGCGGGGGCTCCGGCTACGAGCAGTACTTC. The chain recombines TRBV27 with TRBJ2-7; TRBD2 agrees at 13 bases. CDR1 is MNHEY and CDR2 is SMNVEV in the germline V gene (reference sequence). The CDR3 is 18 amino acids. The V segment lost 0 bases and the J segment 3 bases; nucleotides outside the gene matches: 8.

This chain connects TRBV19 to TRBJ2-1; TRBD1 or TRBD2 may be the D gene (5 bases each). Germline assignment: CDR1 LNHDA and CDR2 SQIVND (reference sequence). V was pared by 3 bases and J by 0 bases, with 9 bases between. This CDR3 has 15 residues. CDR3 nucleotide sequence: TGTGCCAGTAGTATCGGGACCACCTCCTACAATGAGCAGTTCTTC. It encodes CASSIGTTSYNEQFF.

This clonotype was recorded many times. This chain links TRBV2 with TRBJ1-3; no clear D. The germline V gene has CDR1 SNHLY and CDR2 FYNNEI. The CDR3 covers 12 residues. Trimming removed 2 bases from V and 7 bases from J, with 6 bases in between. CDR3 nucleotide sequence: TGTGCCAGCAGTGAAATTGGCAACACCATATATTTT. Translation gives CASSEIGNTIYF.

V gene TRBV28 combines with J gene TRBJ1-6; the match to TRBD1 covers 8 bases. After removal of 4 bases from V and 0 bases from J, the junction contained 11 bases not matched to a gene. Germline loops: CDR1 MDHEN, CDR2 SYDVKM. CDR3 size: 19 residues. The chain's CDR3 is CASSSTPGQESSYNSPLHF. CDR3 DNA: TGTGCCAGCAGTTCCACTCCGGGACAGGAGAGCTCCTATAATTCACCCCTCCACTTT.

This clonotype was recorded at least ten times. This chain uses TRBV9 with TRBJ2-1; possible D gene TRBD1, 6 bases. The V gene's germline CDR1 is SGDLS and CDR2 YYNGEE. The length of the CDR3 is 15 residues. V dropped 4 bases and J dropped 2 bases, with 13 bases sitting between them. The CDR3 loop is CASSKEGDTYNEQFF. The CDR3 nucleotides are TGTGCCAGCAGCAAAGAGGGGGATACCTACAATGAGCAGTTCTTC. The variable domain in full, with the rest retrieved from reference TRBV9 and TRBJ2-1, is DSGVTQTPKHLITATGQRVTLRCSPRSGDLSVYWYQQSLDQGLQFLIQYYNGEERAKGNILERFSAQQFPDLHSELNLSSLELGDSALYFCASSKEGDTYNEQFFGPGTRLTVL.

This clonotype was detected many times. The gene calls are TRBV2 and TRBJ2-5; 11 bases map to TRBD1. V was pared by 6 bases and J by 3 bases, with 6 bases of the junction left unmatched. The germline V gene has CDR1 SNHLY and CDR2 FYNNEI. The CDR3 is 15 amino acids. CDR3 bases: TGTGCCAGCAGCAAGGACAGGGGGCAGGAAGAGACCCAGTACTTC. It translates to CASSKDRGQEETQYF.

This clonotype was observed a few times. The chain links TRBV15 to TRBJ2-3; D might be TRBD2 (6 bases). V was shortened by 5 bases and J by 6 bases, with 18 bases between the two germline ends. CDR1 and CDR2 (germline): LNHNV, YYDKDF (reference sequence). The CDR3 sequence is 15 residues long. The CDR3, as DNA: TGTGCCACCAGCGCCGGGACGGCCGGGAGCGATACGCAGTATTTT. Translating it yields CATSAGTAGSDTQYF.

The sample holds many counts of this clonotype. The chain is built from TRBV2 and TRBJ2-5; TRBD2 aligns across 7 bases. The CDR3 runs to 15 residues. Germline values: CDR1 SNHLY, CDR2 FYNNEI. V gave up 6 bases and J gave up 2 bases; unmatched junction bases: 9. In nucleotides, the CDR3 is TGTGCCAGCAGGATGGGGGGGACGGTTCAAGAGACCCAGTACTTC. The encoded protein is CASRMGGTVQETQYF.

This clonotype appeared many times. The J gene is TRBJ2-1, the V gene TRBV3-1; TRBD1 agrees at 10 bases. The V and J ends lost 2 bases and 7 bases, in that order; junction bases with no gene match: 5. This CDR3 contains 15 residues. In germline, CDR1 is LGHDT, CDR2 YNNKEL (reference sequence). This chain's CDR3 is CASSQWDRGRNEQFF. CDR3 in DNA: TGTGCCAGCAGCCAATGGGACAGGGGAAGGAATGAGCAGTTCTTC.

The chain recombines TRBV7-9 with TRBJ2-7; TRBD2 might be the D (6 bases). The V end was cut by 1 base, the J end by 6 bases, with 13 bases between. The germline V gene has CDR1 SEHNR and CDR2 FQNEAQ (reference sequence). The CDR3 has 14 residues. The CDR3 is CASSLVEGLIEQYF. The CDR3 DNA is TGTGCCAGCAGCTTAGTGGAGGGCCTAATCGAGCAGTACTTC.

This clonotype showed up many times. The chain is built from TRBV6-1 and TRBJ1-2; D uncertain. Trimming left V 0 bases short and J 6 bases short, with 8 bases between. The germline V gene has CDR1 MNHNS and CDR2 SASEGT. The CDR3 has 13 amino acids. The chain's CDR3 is CASSEAGSDGYTF. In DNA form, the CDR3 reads TGTGCCAGCAGTGAAGCGGGTAGTGATGGCTACACCTTC.

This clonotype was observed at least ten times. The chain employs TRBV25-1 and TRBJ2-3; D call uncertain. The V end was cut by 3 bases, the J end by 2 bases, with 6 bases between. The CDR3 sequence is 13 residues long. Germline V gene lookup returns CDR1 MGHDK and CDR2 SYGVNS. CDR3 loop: CASSEGPTDTQYF. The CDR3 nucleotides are TGTGCCAGCAGTGAGGGTCCCACAGATACGCAGTATTTT.

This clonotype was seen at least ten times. The CDR3 sequence is CASSPPYRVDYGYTF. The CDR3 nucleotides read TGTGCCAGCAGCCCACCCTACAGGGTAGACTATGGCTACACCTTC. The chain is built from TRBV28 and TRBJ1-2; maybe TRBD1 (6 bases). CDR1 and CDR2 from the germline V gene are MDHEN and SYDVKM. Deletions cut 6 bases from V and 3 bases from J, with 17 bases between. The CDR3 sequence is 15 residues long.

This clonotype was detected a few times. The CDR3 spells CASSHLGEQYF. DNA of the CDR3: TGTGCCAGCAGCCACCTGGGAGAGCAGTACTTC. The chain uses TRBV27 and TRBJ2-7, with D hard to call. Germline CDR1 MNHEY, CDR2 SMNVEV (reference sequence). The V and J ends lost 6 bases and 7 bases respectively, with 10 bases between them. CDR3 length: 11 residues.